Each of the 26 T cell receptor beta chains below was sequenced from the same sample in a study of T cell repertoires in breast cancer. The expanded emulsion RT-PCR method captured paired alpha and beta chains from CD8+ T cells. During the second nested PCR, blocking oligonucleotides suppressed genes that were not paired. TCRdb reprocessed the emulsion pairing reads via MiXCR and lists one record per CDR3 protein. This sample yields 3,500 to 4,500 distinct CDR3 sequences, of which 35% are seen a single time; 34% belongs to the top ten. Sequenced: CD8+ T cells. The receptors come from a pool of human donors with breast cancer or a healthy control (not recorded which).

There are many counts of this clonotype. The chain is built from TRBV27 and TRBJ2-3; possible D gene TRBD1, 5 bases. Deletions cut 5 bases from V and 3 bases from J, with 15 bases between. This CDR3 has 15 residues. CDR1 and CDR2 (germline): MNHEY, SMNVEV (reference sequence). The CDR3 protein is CASSRTGSATDTQYF. CDR3 sequence (DNA): TGTGCCAGCAGTCGCACAGGATCGGCTACAGATACGCAGTATTTT.

This clonotype was picked up a small number of times. V is TRBV5-5 and J is TRBJ2-7; 8 bases match TRBD1. Germline lookup yields CDR1 SGHKS and CDR2 YYEKEE (reference sequence). The CDR3 spans 14 residues. Unmatched junction bases numbered 9, after V lost 5 bases and J lost 5 bases. The CDR3 sequence is CASSSGQGSNEQYF. Here the CDR3 DNA reads TGTGCCAGCAGTTCCGGACAGGGCAGCAACGAGCAGTACTTC.

V usage is TRBV5-4 and J usage is TRBJ2-5; TRBD1 agrees at 12 bases. CDR1 and CDR2 from the germline V gene are SGHNT and YYREEE (reference sequence). The CDR3 consists of 15 residues. The junction had 6 bases not matched to a gene; V was cut back by 4 bases and J by 5 bases. CDR3 coding DNA: TGTGCCAGCAGCCAGGGGACAGGGGGCGTCGAGACCCAGTACTTC. It specifies CASSQGTGGVETQYF.

The rearrangement uses TRBV14 and TRBJ1-4; D remains ambiguous. Germline CDR1 SGHDN, CDR2 FVKESK. Deletions cut 6 bases from V and 3 bases from J, with 2 bases between. The CDR3 length is 11 residues. Here the CDR3 reads CASSSNEKLFF. CDR3 nucleotide sequence: TGTGCCAGCAGTTCTAATGAAAAACTGTTTTTT. The full variable domain, its missing parts supplied by reference TRBV14 and TRBJ1-4, is EAGVTQFPSHSVIEKGQTVTLRCDPISGHDNLYWYRRVMGKEIKFLLHFVKESKQDESGMPNNRFLAERTGGTYSTLKVQPAELEDSGVYFCASSSNEKLFFGSGTQLSVL.

In its sample, this clonotype was seen a few times. This chain links TRBV19 with TRBJ2-2; tentative D call: TRBD2 (5 bases). Germline CDR1 reads LNHDA; CDR2 reads SQIVND (reference sequence). This CDR3 spans 14 amino acids. Trimming took off 3 bases at V and 5 bases at J, with 10 bases between the two ends. The CDR3 nucleotides read TGTGCCAGTAGTATGCCTAGCTTTACCGGGGAGCTGTTTTTT. Its protein product is CASSMPSFTGELFF.

This clonotype came up many times. The V and J genes are TRBV10-3 and TRBJ1-2; 7 bases match TRBD1. The CDR3 has 13 amino acids. V gave up 10 bases and J gave up 0 bases; unmatched junction bases: 5. Looked up from germline, CDR1 is ENHRY and CDR2 is SYGVKD. The CDR3 DNA reads as TGTGCCACCACAGGGGAGCCTAACTATGGCTACACCTTC. This codes for CATTGEPNYGYTF.

The J gene is TRBJ2-7, the V gene TRBV28; D not certain. The CDR3 totals 11 residues. Looked up from germline, CDR1 is MDHEN and CDR2 is SYDVKM. DNA of the CDR3: TGTGACAGCAGACTCAAGGACGAACAGTACGTC. This codes for CDSRLKDEQYV.

Remarks on this clonotype: One end of the junction varies from germline; a read error may be responsible. This rearrangement joins TRBV29-1 to TRBJ1-1; D may be TRBD1 (5 bases). The CDR3 runs to 15 residues. Germline V gives CDR1 SQVTM, CDR2 ANQGSEA. The CDR3 spells CIVVRQGGSRTGAFF. DNA for the CDR3: TGCATCGTTGTACGGCAGGGTGGTAGTAGGACTGGAGCTTTCTTT.

This clonotype is categorized as hyperexpanded. The V gene is TRBV14, the J gene TRBJ1-2; TRBD1 aligns across 8 bases. Germline CDR1 reads SGHDN; CDR2 reads FVKESK. The CDR3 has 13 residues. J was trimmed by 4 bases and V by 8 bases; bases with no gene match: 6. The CDR3 region has the DNA TGTGCCAGCGAAGACAGGGGAGGCTATGGCTACACCTTC. Protein product: CASEDRGGYGYTF.

This clonotype was found many times. This chain joins TRBV27 and TRBJ1-6, with 9 nucleotides matching TRBD1. There are 16 residues in the CDR3. Germline V gene lookup returns CDR1 MNHEY and CDR2 SMNVEV (reference sequence). Trimming at V came to 0 bases and at J to 11 bases, leaving 8 bases not matched to a gene. CDR3 sequence (DNA): TGTGCCAGCAGTTTATCCCCCCTACAGGGGGCAACACCCCTCCACTTT. It codes for CASSLSPLQGATPLHF.

This clonotype was detected ten times or more. V is TRBV11-2 and J is TRBJ2-2, with D unresolved. Germline V lookup: CDR1 SGHAT, CDR2 FQNNGV. Trimming took 5 bases from V and 0 from J, leaving 22 bases between them. The CDR3 is 19 residues long. CDR3 protein: CASSRLWAFSVANTGELFF. Written as DNA, the CDR3 is TGTGCCAGCAGCCGGCTATGGGCCTTCTCGGTGGCGAACACCGGGGAGCTGTTTTTT.

As for this clonotype: The CDR3 ends on some other residue instead of the conserved phenylalanine or tryptophan, so this is likely a read error. The DNA is omitted, as the CDR3 cannot be located on it reliably, and the CDR3 follows TCRdb's listing. The J gene is TRBJ1-1, the V gene TRBV28. Germline loops: CDR1 MDHEN, CDR2 SYDVKM. The CDR3 has 13 amino acids, counting both end residues. The CDR3 loop is CASRYGENTEASL.

The sample holds many counts of this clonotype. J is TRBJ2-1 and V is TRBV6-1, with D perhaps TRBD2 (6 bases). The CDR3 covers 17 residues. V was pared by 5 bases and J by 0 bases, with 17 bases between. The germline V gene has CDR1 MNHNS and CDR2 SASEGT. The chain's CDR3 is CASSSGGSGASYNEQFF. DNA of the CDR3: TGTGCCAGCAGTTCCGGAGGTAGCGGAGCCTCCTACAATGAGCAGTTCTTC.

The chain is built from TRBV27 and TRBJ2-5; 9 bases are shared with TRBD1. The germline gives CDR1 MNHEY, CDR2 SMNVEV (reference sequence). Trimming took 2 bases from V and 5 from J; bases not matched to a gene: 6. The CDR3 extends over 15 amino acids. The CDR3 DNA follows: TGTGCCAGCAGTTTAAAGGGACAGGGAACTGAGACCCAGTACTTC. Residues: CASSLKGQGTETQYF.

The rearrangement uses TRBV29-1 and TRBJ1-2, with D unclear. This CDR3 is built from 13 residues. Deletions cut 4 bases from V and 0 bases from J, with 9 bases between. Germline V gives CDR1 SQVTM, CDR2 ANQGSEA. For the CDR3, the DNA is TGCAGCGTTGGAGACGGGACTAACTATGGCTACACCTTC. Translated: CSVGDGTNYGYTF. The whole variable domain, remainder taken from reference TRBV29-1 and TRBJ1-2, is SAVISQKPSRDICQRGTSLTIQCQVDSQVTMMFWYRQQPGQSLTLIATANQGSEATYESGFVIDKFPISRPNLTFSTLTVSNMSPEDSSIYLCSVGDGTNYGYTFGSGTRLTVV.

Points on this clonotype: A much larger clone lies one base from this, so it may be a read error. The chain couples TRBV11-2 to TRBJ1-5, with 7 nucleotides matching TRBD1. This CDR3 comprises 14 residues. Germline CDR1 and CDR2: SGHAT and FQNNGV. DNA of the CDR3: TGTGCCAGCAGCTCAGGGTACAGGGGTCAGCCCCGGCATTTT. The encoded protein is CASSSGYRGQPRHF.

The V and J genes are TRBV4-1 and TRBJ2-5, with a tentative D call TRBD1 (5 bases). Trimming pared 4 bases from V and 9 bases from J, leaving 27 bases between. Looked up from germline, CDR1 is MGHRA and CDR2 is YSYEKL. The CDR3 loop spans 17 amino acids. CDR3 amino acids: CASSPSDPGRGLDAQYF. CDR3 nucleotide sequence: TGCGCCAGCAGCCCATCTGACCCGGGTAGGGGTTTAGATGCCCAGTACTTC.

The CDR3 loop reads CSAGDRGLGETQYF. CDR3 DNA: TGCAGTGCTGGGGACAGGGGGCTGGGAGAGACCCAGTACTTC. V and J are TRBV20-1 and TRBJ2-5; 12 positions match TRBD1. This CDR3 has 14 residues. J lost 4 bases, V lost 5 bases, and 5 bases had no gene match. CDR1 DFQATT and CDR2 SNEGSKA come from the germline V gene (reference sequence).

The chain uses TRBV14 and TRBJ1-1; D uncertain. The CDR3 sequence is 15 residues long. Per germline, CDR1 SGHDN and CDR2 FVKESK. V gave up 1 base and J gave up 6 bases, with 15 bases separating them. This CDR3 is CASSQGRGQGPEAFF. CDR3 nucleotides: TGTGCCAGCAGCCAAGGAAGAGGGCAAGGACCTGAAGCTTTCTTT. Variable domain in full (rest from reference TRBV14 and TRBJ1-1): EAGVTQFPSHSVIEKGQTVTLRCDPISGHDNLYWYRRVMGKEIKFLLHFVKESKQDESGMPNNRFLAERTGGTYSTLKVQPAELEDSGVYFCASSQGRGQGPEAFFGQGTRLTVV.

CDR3 sequence reads: CASSLYRSYNEQFF. In DNA form, the CDR3 reads TGTGCCAGCAGTCTCTACCGATCATACAATGAGCAGTTCTTC. The V call is TRBV28, the J call TRBJ2-1; D ambiguous. V lost 5 bases to trimming and J lost 4 bases, with 12 bases between them. Germline CDR1 MDHEN, CDR2 SYDVKM. The CDR3 contains 14 residues.

Remarks on this clonotype: This may come from a read error, since a much larger clone is one base off. J is TRBJ2-5 and V is TRBV20-1; 10 bases match TRBD2. The germline CDR1 and CDR2 sequences are DFQATT and SNEGSKA (reference sequence). The CDR3 has 16 amino acids. The CDR3 region is CSARGGTSATQEAQYF. The CDR3 DNA is TGCAGTGCTCGAGGGGGGACTAGCGCCACCCAAGAGGCCCAGTACTTC.

This clonotype is labeled as large (0.1 to 1%). V gene TRBV6-1 combines with J gene TRBJ1-5; weak D call: TRBD1 (6 bases). CDR3 length: 15 amino acids. V was trimmed by 5 bases and J by 3 bases, leaving 14 bases between them. The germline V gene has CDR1 MNHNS and CDR2 SASEGT. The CDR3 spells CASSPRGGANQPQHF. For the CDR3, the DNA is TGTGCCAGCAGTCCTCGGGGGGGGGCCAATCAGCCCCAGCATTTT.

This clonotype was found a few times. This chain connects TRBV9 to TRBJ1-1, with D unclear. The CDR3 extends over 15 amino acids. From germline, CDR1 is SGDLS and CDR2 YYNGEE. V was trimmed by 4 bases and J by 3 bases, leaving 16 bases between them. CDR3 loop: CASSPGGIGDTEAFF. In nucleotides, the CDR3 is TGTGCCAGCAGCCCGGGCGGAATCGGAGACACTGAAGCTTTCTTT.

This clonotype appeared a few times. The chain is built from TRBV18 and TRBJ2-7; D ambiguous. Germline lookup yields CDR1 KGHSH and CDR2 LQKENI. The CDR3 is 12 residues long. Trimming stripped 3 bases from V and 7 bases from J, with 10 bases between. The CDR3 DNA follows: TGTGCCAGCTCACCCTCGGCCTGGGAGCAGTACTTC. This encodes CASSPSAWEQYF. The complete variable domain, with remaining parts taken from reference TRBV18 and TRBJ2-7, reads NAGVMQNPRHLVRRRGQEARLRCSPMKGHSHVYWYRQLPEEGLKFMVYLQKENIIDESGMPKERFSAEFPKEGPSILRIQQVVRGDSAAYFCASSPSAWEQYFGPGTRLTVT.

This clonotype counts as medium-sized. The rearrangement uses TRBV7-2 and TRBJ1-5, with D uncertain. The CDR3 consists of 13 residues. V lost 4 bases, J lost 7 bases, and 11 bases lay in between. The germline gives CDR1 SGHTA, CDR2 FQGNSA. The chain's CDR3 is CASSSDDIQPQHF. The DNA for the CDR3 is TGTGCCAGCAGCTCGGATGATATACAGCCCCAGCATTTT.

This clonotype was seen repeatedly, ten times or more. The chain carries TRBV24-1 and TRBJ2-5; TRBD2 might be the D (7 bases). This CDR3 is 15 amino acids long. V was shortened by 4 bases and J by 6 bases, with 17 bases between the two germline ends. CDR1 KGHDR and CDR2 SFDVKD come from the germline V gene. CDR3 nucleotides: TGTGCCACCAGTGAGGGGGGGGGGGGCATAAAGACCCAGTACTTC. Its protein is CATSEGGGGIKTQYF.